These 5 T cell receptor beta chains came from one sample sequenced in a study of shared clonotypes between healthy human individuals. TCRdb's copy holds only in-frame clones and misses some; the assay was immunoSEQ multiplex PCR. The sample lists 2.5 million or so clones, roughly nine tenths occurring once. The specimen sequenced was naive CD4+ T cells sorted from blood. Subset described: CD45RA+ positively selected. The receptors were sampled from a man younger than 35 in good health.

This clone was detected only a few times. The CDR3 DNA reads as TGTGCCAGCAGTTTACAGGGAATGAACACTGAAGCTTTCTTT. This codes for CASSLQGMNTEAFF. This chain links TRBV2 with TRBJ1-1; weak D call: TRBD1 (6 bases). The CDR3 covers 14 residues. Looked up from germline, CDR1 is SNHLY and CDR2 is FYNNEI. Trimming took 5 bases from V and 0 from J, leaving 10 bases between them.

This chain connects TRBV5-6 to TRBJ1-2, with a tentative D call TRBD1 (5 bases). Germline-derived CDR1 and CDR2 are SGHDT and YYEEEE. The CDR3 sequence is 12 residues long. Trimming took 6 bases from V and 5 from J, leaving 11 bases between them. Here the CDR3 DNA reads TGTGCCAGCACCAGGGATGAGTATGGCTACACCTTC. It yields the protein CASTRDEYGYTF. Full variable domain (missing parts from reference TRBV5-6 and TRBJ1-2): DAGVTQSPTHLIKTRGQQVTLRCSPKSGHDTVSWYQQALGQGPQFIFQYYEEEERQRGNFPDRFSGHQFPNYSSELNVNALLLGDSALYLCASTRDEYGYTFGSGTRLTVV.

This clone was found once. V is TRBV30 and J is TRBJ2-1, with a possible D match to TRBD1 (5 bases). In germline, CDR1 is GTSNPN, CDR2 SVGIG (reference sequence). Trimming removed 2 bases at V and 3 bases at J, with 14 bases between. The CDR3 covers 15 residues. The CDR3 bases are TGTGCCTGGAGTCCCGACAGCCAAATCTACAATGAGCAGTTCTTC. As protein: CAWSPDSQIYNEQFF.

This clone was counted once. The chain recombines TRBV11-2 with TRBJ2-2, with a weak D call TRBD1 (5 bases). The CDR3 has 15 residues. The V and J ends lost 5 bases and 1 base respectively, with 11 bases between them. Germline lookup yields CDR1 SGHAT and CDR2 FQNNGV. The CDR3 sequence is CASSPGAGNTGELFF. In nucleotides, the CDR3 is TGTGCCAGCAGCCCTGGGGCCGGGAACACCGGGGAGCTGTTTTTT.

V usage is TRBV6-5 and J usage is TRBJ1-4; D not resolved. CDR1 is MNHEY and CDR2 is SVGAGI in the germline V gene. CDR3 length equals 15 residues. Trimming removed 4 bases at V and 0 bases at J, with 9 bases between. For the CDR3, the DNA is TGTGCCAGCAGTTCGGACGGTGCAACTAATGAAAAACTGTTTTTT. Residues: CASSSDGATNEKLFF.